This TCR beta chain was identified in a study of blood T cell repertoires in COVID-19. Study details: Acute and convalescent COVID-19 samples came from the United States, Italy and Spain. PBMCs, B-cell-depleted T cells, or T cells provided the cDNA or gDNA that made up the material.

The CDR3 runs 15 residues. The germline V gene encodes CDR1 SGHTA and CDR2 FQGTGA. V lost 0 bases and J lost 10; bases outside the gene matches: 3. This clone was detected once. How the authors handled the data: Estimation of nucleated cell counts relied on the amplification of reference gene primers. Profiling relied on immunoSEQ multiplex PCR, and the TCRdb table lists in-frame clones only, not all of them. Clone size and V and J calls were adopted from that table, with D and trimming inferred from the DNA. In the table there are roughly 150,000 clones, 65% to 85% of which are singletons. The chain combines TRBV7-3 with TRBJ2-3; 14 bases map to TRBD2. The origin of this receptor is an elderly woman with acute or convalescent COVID-19. Source material: peripheral blood. DNA for the CDR3: TGTGCCAGCAGCTTAACGACTAGCGGGAGGGCGGCGCAGTATTTT. Amino acids: CASSLTTSGRAAQYF.